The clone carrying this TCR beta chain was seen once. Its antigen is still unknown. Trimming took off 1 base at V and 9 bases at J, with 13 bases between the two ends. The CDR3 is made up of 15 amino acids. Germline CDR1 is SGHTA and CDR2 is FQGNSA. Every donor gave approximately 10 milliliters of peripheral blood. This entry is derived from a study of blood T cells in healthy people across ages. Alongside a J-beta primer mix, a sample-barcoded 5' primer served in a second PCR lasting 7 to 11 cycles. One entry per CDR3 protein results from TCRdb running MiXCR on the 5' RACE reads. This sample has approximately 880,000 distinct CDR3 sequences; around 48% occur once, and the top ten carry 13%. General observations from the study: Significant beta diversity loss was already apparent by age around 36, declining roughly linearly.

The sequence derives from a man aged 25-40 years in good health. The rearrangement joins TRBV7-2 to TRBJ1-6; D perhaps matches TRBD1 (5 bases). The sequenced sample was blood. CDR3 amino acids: CASSLDMGRASPLHF. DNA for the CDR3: TGTGCCAGCAGCTTAGATATGGGGCGAGCTTCACCCCTCCACTTT.